The 25 T cell receptor beta chains below come from one sample, sequenced in a study of CD8 T cell repertoires and HIV-1 epitope variants. The method was immunoSEQ multiplex PCR; TCRdb's version includes in-frame clones alone and lacks a portion of them. The sample lists about 3,000 clones, 55% to 75% seen once, with roughly 44% in the top ten. For these TCRs, the target antigens are not known. Source material: cultured CD8+ T cells derived from PBMCs. The receptors were gathered from a male donor with HIV.

This clone was observed a few times. V is TRBV7-8 and J is TRBJ1-1; D is perhaps TRBD1 (6 bases). With 6 bases removed from V and 1 base from J, the gap between germline ends came to 15 bases. This CDR3 contains 15 residues. CDR1 and CDR2 from the germline V gene are SGHVS and FQNEAQ. The CDR3: CASSSTLGQNTEAFF. The CDR3 DNA reads as TGTGCCAGCAGTTCGACCTTGGGACAGAACACTGAAGCTTTCTTT. The full variable domain, in which reference TRBV7-8 and TRBJ1-1 provide the parts outside the CDR3, is GAGVSQSPRYKVAKRGQDVALRCDPISGHVSLFWYQQALGQGPEFLTYFQNEAQLDKSGLPSDRFFAERPEGSVSTLKIQRTQQEDSAVYLCASSSTLGQNTEAFFGQGTRLTVV.

This CDR3 reads CASSGLAGAGELFF. As DNA, the CDR3 is TGTGCCAGCAGCGGACTAGCGGGAGCCGGGGAGCTGTTTTTT. The rearrangement links TRBV6-1 to TRBJ2-2; 13 nucleotides line up with TRBD2. CDR3 size: 14 residues. With V trimmed by 6 bases and J by 6 bases, 1 base remained unmatched. CDR1 and CDR2 (germline): MNHNS, SASEGT.

The chain recombines TRBV19 with TRBJ2-7; 7 nucleotides agree with TRBD1. Germline values: CDR1 LNHDA, CDR2 SQIVND (reference sequence). The ends lost 1 base at V and 2 bases at J; junction bases unmatched: 5. CDR3 length: 15 residues. The CDR3: CASSIGLGTAYEQYF. The CDR3 nucleotides are TGTGCCAGTAGTATAGGACTTGGGACAGCCTACGAGCAGTACTTC.

The chain has TRBV5-6 and TRBJ2-7; D is undetermined. The CDR3 has 12 amino acids. Per germline, CDR1 SGHDT and CDR2 YYEEEE. V was clipped by 0 bases and J by 6 bases, with 7 bases between them. The CDR3 reads CASSLALAEQYF. The CDR3 nucleotides are TGTGCCAGCAGCTTGGCGCTTGCCGAGCAGTACTTC.

This chain joins TRBV5-1 and TRBJ1-5; TRBD1 agrees at 7 bases. The V gene end was trimmed by 3 bases and the J gene end by 2 bases; junction bases not matched to a gene: 20. This CDR3 contains 20 residues. Germline V gives CDR1 SGHRS, CDR2 YFSETQ. CDR3 coding DNA: TGCGCCAGCAGCTCTAAAAAACCGGGACAGAGACCAGAGGGCAATCAGCCCCAGCATTTT. This gives the protein CASSSKKPGQRPEGNQPQHF.

The chain uses TRBV6-1 and TRBJ2-2, with unresolved D. This CDR3 has 13 amino acids. Germline V gene sequence: CDR1 MNHNS, CDR2 SASEGT. V gave up 0 bases and J gave up 5 bases, with 4 bases separating them. CDR3 nucleotides: TGTGCCAGCAGTGAAGCGGGGACCGGGGAGCTGTTTTTT. This gives the protein CASSEAGTGELFF.

The sample holds a few counts of this clone. The chain couples TRBV4-3 to TRBJ2-1; 9 bases are shared with TRBD2. Trimming removed 0 bases from V and 3 bases from J; junction bases left unmatched: 3. Germline V gene data show CDR1 as LGHNA and CDR2 as YSLEER. The length of the CDR3 is 16 residues. In DNA form, the CDR3 reads TGCGCCAGCAGCCAAGACACTAGCGGGCGCTACAATGAGCAGTTCTTC. Encoded protein: CASSQDTSGRYNEQFF.

Points on this clone: The junction departs from the called germline gene at one end, perhaps through a read error. This chain joins TRBV7-7 and TRBJ2-3; D is possibly TRBD2 (6 bases). The germline V gene has CDR1 SSHAT and CDR2 FNYEAQ (reference sequence). The CDR3 totals 14 residues. The CDR3 loop is CASSLEGSTDTQYF. The CDR3 DNA reads TGTGCTAGCAGCTTGGAGGGGTCCACAGATACGCAGTATTTT. The complete variable domain, with remaining parts taken from reference TRBV7-7 and TRBJ2-3, reads GAGVSQSPRYKVTKRGQDVTLRCDPISSHATLYWYQQALGQGPEFLTYFNYEAQPDKSGLPSDRFSAERPEGSISTLTIQRTEQRDSAMYRCASSLEGSTDTQYFGPGTRLTVL.

The V and J genes are TRBV25-1 and TRBJ1-5, with D uncertain. V lost 3 bases and J lost 4, with 10 bases in between. CDR1 is MGHDK and CDR2 is SYGVNS in the germline V gene. This CDR3 has 14 amino acids. CDR3 nucleotides: TGTGCCAGCAGTGAGGGCAGCGGGAATCAGCCCCAGCATTTT. Its translation: CASSEGSGNQPQHF. The full variable domain, its missing parts supplied by reference TRBV25-1 and TRBJ1-5, is EADIYQTPRYLVIGTGKKITLECSQTMGHDKMYWYQQDPGMELHLIHYSYGVNSTEKGDLSSESTVSRIRTEHFPLTLESARPSHTSQYLCASSEGSGNQPQHFGDGTRLSIL.

This clone has just a few counts. The rearrangement uses TRBV13 and TRBJ2-7; 9 nucleotides match TRBD2. The CDR3 is made up of 15 amino acids. V was clipped by 5 bases and J by 5 bases; unmatched bases: 10. In germline, CDR1 is PRHDT, CDR2 FYEKMQ (reference sequence). The CDR3 loop is CASSTVAGEIHEQYF. Written as DNA, the CDR3 is TGTGCCAGCAGCACCGTAGCGGGAGAAATCCACGAGCAGTACTTC.

The chain is built from TRBV11-1 and TRBJ2-3, with 7 bases fitting TRBD1. In germline, CDR1 is SGHAT, CDR2 FQDESV (reference sequence). The CDR3 sequence is 14 residues long. V was clipped by 5 bases and J by 4 bases; unmatched bases: 6. The CDR3 spells CASSLAQGPDTQYF. In nucleotides, the CDR3 is TGTGCCAGCAGCCTCGCACAGGGGCCAGATACGCAGTATTTT.

This chain links TRBV27 with TRBJ2-3; a possible D gene is TRBD2 (5 bases). The length of the CDR3 is 15 residues. Per the germline V gene, CDR1 is MNHEY and CDR2 is SMNVEV (reference sequence). Trimming cost V 0 bases and J 1 base, with 8 bases left between them. CDR3 sequence (DNA): TGTGCCAGCAGTTTATCAAACGGGGGCACAGATACGCAGTATTTT. Protein: CASSLSNGGTDTQYF.

This clone was recorded once. The chain links TRBV7-9 to TRBJ2-7; D call uncertain. V was clipped by 4 bases and J by 4 bases, with 14 bases between them. This CDR3 region has 14 residues. The V gene's germline CDR1 is SEHNR and CDR2 FQNEAQ (reference sequence). CDR3 sequence (DNA): TGTGCCAGCAGCTCAGTGAGCCAGCCTTACGAGCAGTACTTC. It yields the protein CASSSVSQPYEQYF.

J is TRBJ2-1 and V is TRBV18, with 7 bases fitting TRBD1. V lost 5 bases, J lost 1 base, and 17 bases stayed unmatched. CDR3 length: 19 amino acids. Germline loops: CDR1 KGHSH, CDR2 LQKENI. CDR3 DNA sequence: TGTGCCAGCTCAACACAGGGGTCTCAGTCCGCAGGGTCCTACAATGAGCAGTTCTTC. It translates to CASSTQGSQSAGSYNEQFF.

The chain carries TRBV4-3 and TRBJ1-1, with D unresolved. CDR1 and CDR2 (germline): LGHNA, YSLEER. With 0 bases removed from V and 0 bases from J, the gap between germline ends came to 2 bases. The CDR3 covers 13 residues. The CDR3 here is CASSQDLNTEAFF. The CDR3 DNA reads TGCGCCAGCAGCCAAGATTTGAACACTGAAGCTTTCTTT.

The table lists this clone with a few counts. This chain uses TRBV7-9 with TRBJ1-1; 10 bases are a match to TRBD1. Trimming took 5 bases from V and 7 from J; bases not matched to a gene: 10. CDR3 length: 15 amino acids. In germline, CDR1 is SEHNR, CDR2 FQNEAQ (reference sequence). This CDR3 reads CASSQSTGGGYEAFF. The CDR3 DNA reads TGTGCCAGCAGCCAATCGACAGGGGGCGGCTATGAAGCTTTCTTT.

The rearrangement uses TRBV7-9 and TRBJ2-7; D unresolved. V lost 6 bases, J lost 2 bases, and 17 bases lay in between. The CDR3 is 15 amino acids. From germline, CDR1 is SEHNR and CDR2 FQNEAQ (reference sequence). CDR3 coding DNA: TGTGCCAGCAGTCCTAGTGTTCCAGGTACCTACGAGCAGTACTTC. Translation gives CASSPSVPGTYEQYF.

CDR3 region: CASSDHLSGASLREQFF. The CDR3 coding sequence is TGTGCCAGCAGCGACCATCTCTCGGGCGCAAGTTTACGGGAGCAGTTCTTC. This rearrangement joins TRBV9 to TRBJ2-1; no clear D gene. The CDR3 is made up of 17 amino acids. V shed 3 bases and J shed 10 bases, with 26 bases lying between them. In germline, CDR1 is SGDLS, CDR2 YYNGEE.

The gene calls are TRBV21-1 and TRBJ1-6. TRBV21-1 is tagged as a pseudogene. This CDR3 comprises 17 residues. The chain's CDR3 is CASSFYHVCSYNSPLHF. The DNA for the CDR3 is TGTGCCAGCAGCTTTTACCACGTATGCTCCTATAATTCACCCCTCCACTTT.

The rearrangement links TRBV7-2 to TRBJ2-1; 9 bases are a match to TRBD2. Germline V gene sequence: CDR1 SGHTA, CDR2 FQGNSA. The CDR3 length is 15 residues. V was clipped by 4 bases and J by 8 bases; unmatched bases: 9. Written as DNA, the CDR3 is TGTGCCAGCAGCTACCCGGGACTAGCTTCAGATGAGCAGTTCTTC. Its protein product is CASSYPGLASDEQFF. Complete variable domain (other parts from reference TRBV7-2 and TRBJ2-1): GAGVSQSPSNKVTEKGKDVELRCDPISGHTALYWYRQSLGQGLEFLIYFQGNSAPDKSGLPSDRFSAERTGGSVSTLTIQRTQQEDSAVYLCASSYPGLASDEQFFGPGTRLTVL.

The V call is TRBV2, the J call TRBJ2-5; D gene uncertain. The V end lost 3 bases, the J end lost 7 bases, and 18 bases lay between the germline ends. Per the germline V gene, CDR1 is SNHLY and CDR2 is FYNNEI. The CDR3 length is 15 residues. CDR3 in DNA: TGTGCCAGCAGTGAGAAGGAAGCAGTCTCCGGGACCCAGTACTTC. Translated, it gives CASSEKEAVSGTQYF.

This clone turned up a few times. V usage is TRBV9 and J usage is TRBJ1-3; the D gene is possibly TRBD1 (6 bases). The CDR3 length is 14 residues. Trimming left V 4 bases short and J 3 bases short, with 11 bases between. Germline assignment: CDR1 SGDLS and CDR2 YYNGEE. The CDR3 is CASSPWTVGNTIYF. For the CDR3, the DNA is TGTGCCAGCAGCCCCTGGACAGTTGGAAACACCATATATTTT.

The chain links TRBV19 to TRBJ1-1, with 9 bases fitting TRBD1. This CDR3 has 15 residues. V trimming: 4 bases; J trimming: 2 bases; junction bases outside the gene matches: 5. CDR1 is LNHDA, CDR2 SQIVND, per germline (reference sequence). CDR3 protein: CASSTRTGVNTEAFF. CDR3 coding DNA: TGTGCCAGTAGTACCCGGACAGGGGTAAACACTGAAGCTTTCTTT.

CDR3: CATSRALAGGVDEQYF. DNA of the CDR3: TGTGCCACCAGCAGGGCACTAGCGGGAGGGGTAGACGAGCAGTACTTC. The chain recombines TRBV15 with TRBJ2-7; TRBD2 agrees at 13 bases. Germline V gene lookup returns CDR1 LNHNV and CDR2 YYDKDF (reference sequence). CDR3 length: 16 amino acids. V trimming: 3 bases; J trimming: 5 bases; junction bases outside the gene matches: 7.

The J gene is TRBJ2-7, the V gene TRBV28; TRBD2 matches at 7 bases. V was pared by 5 bases and J by 1 base, with 2 bases of the junction left unmatched. Germline assignment: CDR1 MDHEN and CDR2 SYDVKM. The CDR3 runs to 13 residues. CDR3 sequence (DNA): TGTGCCAGCAGTGGCGGGGGATCCTACGAGCAGTACTTC. It codes for CASSGGGSYEQYF.